Listed below are T cell receptor beta chains from one sample, sequenced in a study of blood T cell repertoires in COVID-19. The assay was immunoSEQ multiplex PCR, and TCRdb's table has in-frame clones only and misses some. The sample consists of about 280,000 clones, 89% of them appearing once. The sequenced sample consisted of peripheral blood. These receptors originate from a man aged 45-60 years with acute or convalescent COVID-19. Both conserved end residues are part of each CDR3. D genes are given only for firm matches. Clone size appears in some rows only: once, few, many, or a class for an expanded clone.

J	size	V	length	D	DNA	CDR3
TRBJ2-2	once	TRBV3-1/TRBV3-2	15	-	TGTGCCAGCAGCCGTTGGCAACACGAGCGCGGGGAGCTGTTTTTT	CASSRWQHERGELFF
TRBJ2-1	-	TRBV6-5	13	-	TGTGCCGCCCGACTAGTTGAGGGGAATGAGCAGTTCTTC	CAARLVEGNEQFF
TRBJ2-7	-	TRBV4-2	15	-	TGTGCCAGCAGCCAAGTAGGAGGGATCGGCTACGAGCAGTACTTC	CASSQVGGIGYEQYF
TRBJ2-2	-	TRBV9	16	TRBD2	TGTGCCAGCAGCGTAGGCCCGGGAGGGAACACCGGGGAGCTGTTTTTT	CASSVGPGGNTGELFF
TRBJ1-4	-	TRBV12-3/TRBV12-4	12	-	TGTGCCAGCAGTTTGGGCAATGAAAAACTGTTTTTT	CASSLGNEKLFF
TRBJ1-4	once	TRBV5-5	16	-	TGTGCCAGCAGCTGGCAGGTTCAATCTCCCTCGGAAAAACTGTTTTTT	CASSWQVQSPSEKLFF
TRBJ2-7	-	TRBV30	13	-	TGTGCCTGGAGTGTAACAGGGCCCTACGAGCAGTACTTC	CAWSVTGPYEQYF
TRBJ2-7	-	TRBV5-6	13	-	TGTGCCAGCAGCTCGGACGGGGGATACGAGCAGTACTTC	CASSSDGGYEQYF
TRBJ2-7	-	TRBV7-9	12	-	TGTGCCAGCAGCCCTCAGGGGATCGAGCAGTACTTC	CASSPQGIEQYF
TRBJ1-1	-	TRBV19	13	-	TGTGCCAGTAGTGTTTGGAATCGGGGTGAAGCTTTCTTT	CASSVWNRGEAFF
TRBJ1-1	-	TRBV4-1	16	-	TGCGCCAGCAGCCAAGTAGGGGTTTCCATGAACACTGAAGCTTTCTTT	CASSQVGVSMNTEAFF
TRBJ2-7	-	TRBV3-1/TRBV3-2	16	TRBD2	TGTGCCAGCAGCCAAGGAATAGCGGGGGGTTCCTACGAGCAGTACTTC	CASSQGIAGGSYEQYF
TRBJ2-5	-	TRBV2	16	TRBD2	TGTGCCAGCAGGAGGCTAGCGGGGGCCCCCCGGGAGACCCAGTACTTC	CASRRLAGAPRETQYF
TRBJ2-2	-	TRBV12-5	16	TRBD1	TGTGCTAGTGGTTCCCTCCCCGGGACAGACACCGGGGAGCTGTTTTTT	CASGSLPGTDTGELFF
TRBJ1-3	-	TRBV13	14	-	TGTGCCAGGCCTAGGGGGAACTCTGGAAACACCATATATTTT	CARPRGNSGNTIYF
TRBJ1-1	-	TRBV5-4	13	-	TGTGCCAGCAGCCTTCAGGACAGCACTGAAGCTTTCTTT	CASSLQDSTEAFF
TRBJ1-3	-	TRBV9	15	TRBD1	TGTGCCAGCAGCGCCGGGGACAGGGCTGGAAACACCATATATTTT	CASSAGDRAGNTIYF
TRBJ1-6	-	TRBV9	16	-	TGTGCCAGCAGCGATAGCCCCTCCCAACAGGGTCCCCCCCTCCACTTT	CASSDSPSQQGPPLHF